The sequence of this T cell receptor (beta chain) was determined in a study of blood T cell repertoires in COVID-19. Study overall: Sources were T cells, B-cell-depleted T cells, or PBMCs; the material itself was cDNA or gDNA.

Profiling relied on immunoSEQ multiplex PCR, and the TCRdb table lists in-frame clones only, not all of them. There are some 190,000 clones in the sample; approximately 90% occur only once, and about 4.4% lies in the top ten. Trimming took 5 bases from V and 5 from J, leaving 15 bases between them. This CDR3 is 14 amino acids long. Germline values: CDR1 MGHRA, CDR2 YSYEKL. The clonotype was recovered from a human donor in a cohort sampled during active COVID-19. Sequencing was performed on peripheral blood. The V call is TRBV4-1, the J call TRBJ1-1, with D possibly matching TRBD1 (5 bases). CDR3 protein: CASSGPLRGTEAFF. The CDR3 DNA sequence: TGCGCCAGCAGCGGCCCCCTTAGGGGAACTGAAGCTTTCTTT.